What follows describes a single T cell receptor (beta chain). At one end the junction does not follow the germline gene, possibly because of a read error. Method: immunoSEQ multiplex PCR; TCRdb's copy keeps in-frame clones and lacks some. This sample has about 480,000 clones, with approximately 91% found just once. The data stem from a study of blood T cell repertoires in COVID-19. Study-wide background: Acute and convalescent COVID-19 samples came from the United States, Italy and Spain.

This CDR3 is built from 13 residues. CDR1 WNHNN and CDR2 SYGVQD come from the germline V gene (reference sequence). The sequence derives from a woman aged 55 to 70 who had recovered from COVID-19. The rearrangement links TRBV10-1 to TRBJ2-3; D gene uncertain. The sequenced sample was PBMCs or T cells enriched from blood (not recorded which). The CDR3 region has the DNA TGCGCCAGCAGGCCATCGGAAACAGATACGCTGTATTTT. Its translation: CASRPSETDTLYF.